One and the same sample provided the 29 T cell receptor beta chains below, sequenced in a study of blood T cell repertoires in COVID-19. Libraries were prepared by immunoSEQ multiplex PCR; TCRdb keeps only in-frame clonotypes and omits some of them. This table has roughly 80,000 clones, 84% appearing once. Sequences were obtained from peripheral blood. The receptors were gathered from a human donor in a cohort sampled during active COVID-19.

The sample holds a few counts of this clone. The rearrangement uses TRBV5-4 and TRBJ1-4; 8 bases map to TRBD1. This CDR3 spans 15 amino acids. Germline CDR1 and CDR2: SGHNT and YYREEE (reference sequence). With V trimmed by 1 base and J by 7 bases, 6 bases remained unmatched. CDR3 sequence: CASSLKTGVAEKLFF. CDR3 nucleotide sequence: TGTGCCAGCAGCTTGAAGACAGGGGTAGCTGAAAAACTGTTTTTT.

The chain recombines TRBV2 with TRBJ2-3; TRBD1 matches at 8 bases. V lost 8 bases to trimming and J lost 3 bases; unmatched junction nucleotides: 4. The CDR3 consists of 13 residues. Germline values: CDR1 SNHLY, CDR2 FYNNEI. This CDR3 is CASLGQGTDTQYF. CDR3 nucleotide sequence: TGTGCCAGCCTTGGACAGGGTACAGATACGCAGTATTTT.

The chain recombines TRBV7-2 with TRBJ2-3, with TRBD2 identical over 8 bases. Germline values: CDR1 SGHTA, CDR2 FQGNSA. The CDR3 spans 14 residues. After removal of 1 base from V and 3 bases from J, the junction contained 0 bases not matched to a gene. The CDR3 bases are TGTGCCAGCAGCTTAGTAGCGGGGACAGATACGCAGTATTTT. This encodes CASSLVAGTDTQYF.

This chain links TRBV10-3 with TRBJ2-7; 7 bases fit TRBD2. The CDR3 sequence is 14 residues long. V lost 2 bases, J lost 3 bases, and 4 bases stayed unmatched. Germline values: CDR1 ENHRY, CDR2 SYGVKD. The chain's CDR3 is CAISEGRTSYEQYF. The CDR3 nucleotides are TGTGCCATCAGTGAGGGCAGGACTAGCTACGAGCAGTACTTC.

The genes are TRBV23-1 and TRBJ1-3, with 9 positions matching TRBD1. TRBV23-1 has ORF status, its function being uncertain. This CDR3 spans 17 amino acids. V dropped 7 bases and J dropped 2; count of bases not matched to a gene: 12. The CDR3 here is CASKSRHRGLAGNTIYF. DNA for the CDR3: TGCGCCAGCAAATCCCGACACAGGGGGCTCGCTGGAAACACCATATATTTT.

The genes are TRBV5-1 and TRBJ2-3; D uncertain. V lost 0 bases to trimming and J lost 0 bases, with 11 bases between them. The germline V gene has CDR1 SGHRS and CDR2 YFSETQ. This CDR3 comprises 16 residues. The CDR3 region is CASSLGGISSTDTQYF. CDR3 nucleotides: TGCGCCAGCAGCTTGGGAGGAATTTCTAGCACAGATACGCAGTATTTT.

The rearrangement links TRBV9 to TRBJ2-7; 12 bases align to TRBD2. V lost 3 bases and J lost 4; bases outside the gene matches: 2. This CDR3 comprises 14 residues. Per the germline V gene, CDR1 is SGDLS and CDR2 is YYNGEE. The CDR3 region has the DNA TGTGCCAGCAGCGCAGGACTAGCGGGGTACGAGCAGTACTTC. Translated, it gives CASSAGLAGYEQYF.

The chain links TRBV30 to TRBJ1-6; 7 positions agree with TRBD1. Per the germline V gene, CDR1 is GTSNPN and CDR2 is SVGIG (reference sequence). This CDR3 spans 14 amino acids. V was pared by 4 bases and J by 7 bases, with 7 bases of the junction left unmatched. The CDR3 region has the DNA TGTGCCTGGATGGGCGGGACAGAGAATTCACCCCTCCACTTT. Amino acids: CAWMGGTENSPLHF.

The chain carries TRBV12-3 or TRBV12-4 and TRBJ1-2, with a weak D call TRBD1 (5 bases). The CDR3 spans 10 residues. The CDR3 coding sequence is TGTGCAGAGCTATCTGGGGCGCACACCTTC. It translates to CAELSGAHTF.

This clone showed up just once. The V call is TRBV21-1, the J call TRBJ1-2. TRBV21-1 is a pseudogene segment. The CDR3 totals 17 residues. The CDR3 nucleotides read TGTGCCAGCAGCAAAGATAGTCACCCCGCTCGAAACTATGGCTACACCTTC. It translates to CASSKDSHPARNYGYTF.

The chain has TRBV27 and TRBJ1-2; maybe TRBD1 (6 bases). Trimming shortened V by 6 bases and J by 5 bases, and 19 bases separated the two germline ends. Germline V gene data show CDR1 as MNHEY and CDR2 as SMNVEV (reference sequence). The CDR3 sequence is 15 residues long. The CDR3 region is CASRGITRGWYGYTF. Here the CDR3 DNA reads TGTGCCAGCAGGGGGATAACCAGGGGCTGGTATGGCTACACCTTC.

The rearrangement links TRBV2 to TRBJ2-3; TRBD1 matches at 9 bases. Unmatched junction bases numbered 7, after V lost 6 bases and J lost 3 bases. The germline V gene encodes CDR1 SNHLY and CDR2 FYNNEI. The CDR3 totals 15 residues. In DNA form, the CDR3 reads TGTGCCAGCAGCGAAACAGGGGGCTGGACAGATACGCAGTATTTT. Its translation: CASSETGGWTDTQYF.

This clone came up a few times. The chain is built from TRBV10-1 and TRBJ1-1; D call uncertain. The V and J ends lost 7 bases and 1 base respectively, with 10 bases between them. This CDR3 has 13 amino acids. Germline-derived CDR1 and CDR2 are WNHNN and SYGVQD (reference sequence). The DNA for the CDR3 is TGCGCCAGCAAAGAGCGAAGGAACACTGAAGCTTTCTTT. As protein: CASKERRNTEAFF.

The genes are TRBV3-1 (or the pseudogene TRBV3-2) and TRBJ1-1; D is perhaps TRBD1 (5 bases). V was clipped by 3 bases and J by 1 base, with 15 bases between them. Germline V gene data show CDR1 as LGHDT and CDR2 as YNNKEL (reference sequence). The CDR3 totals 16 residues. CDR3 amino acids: CASSHTTGTKNTEAFF. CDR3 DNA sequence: TGTGCCAGCAGCCACACAACCGGGACTAAGAACACTGAAGCTTTCTTT.

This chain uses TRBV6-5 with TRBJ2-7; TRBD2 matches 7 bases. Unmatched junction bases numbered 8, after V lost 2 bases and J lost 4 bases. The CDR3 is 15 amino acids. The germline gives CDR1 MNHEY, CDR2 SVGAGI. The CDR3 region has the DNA TGTGCCAGCAGTTACGCGGGGAGGGGACTTTACGAGCAGTACTTC. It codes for CASSYAGRGLYEQYF.

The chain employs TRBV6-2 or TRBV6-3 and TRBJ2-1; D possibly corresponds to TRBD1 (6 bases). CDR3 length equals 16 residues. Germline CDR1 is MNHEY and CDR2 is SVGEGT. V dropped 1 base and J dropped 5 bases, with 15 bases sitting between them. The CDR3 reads CASSYLGRGANNEQFF. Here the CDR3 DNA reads TGTGCCAGCAGTTACTTAGGCAGGGGAGCAAACAATGAGCAGTTCTTC.

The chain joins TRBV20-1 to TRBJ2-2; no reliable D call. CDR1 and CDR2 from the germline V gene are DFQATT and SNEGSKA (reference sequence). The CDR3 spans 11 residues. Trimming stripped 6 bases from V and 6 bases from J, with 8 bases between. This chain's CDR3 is CSARTAGELFF. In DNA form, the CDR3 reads TGCAGTGCGAGAACAGCCGGGGAGCTGTTTTTT.

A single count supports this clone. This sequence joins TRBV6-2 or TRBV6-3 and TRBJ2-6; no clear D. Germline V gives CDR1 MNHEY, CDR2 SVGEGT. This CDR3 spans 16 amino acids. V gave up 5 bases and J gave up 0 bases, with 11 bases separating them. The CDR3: CASSNLQHSGANVLTF. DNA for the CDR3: TGTGCCAGCAGTAACCTTCAACACTCTGGGGCCAACGTCCTGACTTTC.

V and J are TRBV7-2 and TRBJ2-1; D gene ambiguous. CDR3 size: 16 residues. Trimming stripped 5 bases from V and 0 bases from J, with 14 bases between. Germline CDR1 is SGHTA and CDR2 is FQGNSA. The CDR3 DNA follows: TGTGCCAGCAGCCTTACCGCGTCATCCTCCTACAATGAGCAGTTCTTC. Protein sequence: CASSLTASSSYNEQFF.

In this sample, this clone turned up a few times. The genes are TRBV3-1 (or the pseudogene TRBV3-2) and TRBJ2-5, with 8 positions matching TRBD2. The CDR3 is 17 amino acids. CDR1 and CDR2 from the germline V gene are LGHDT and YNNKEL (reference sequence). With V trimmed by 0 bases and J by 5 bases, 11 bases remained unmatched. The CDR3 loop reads CASSQDRGGGHPETQYF. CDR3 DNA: TGTGCCAGCAGCCAAGATCGGGGCGGGGGGCACCCGGAGACCCAGTACTTC.

Written as DNA, the CDR3 is TGTGCCAGCAGTTTGACAGGGCCCAACTATGGCTACACCTTC. It codes for CASSLTGPNYGYTF. The chain links TRBV28 to TRBJ1-2; 7 bases line up with TRBD1. The CDR3 covers 14 residues. J lost 2 bases, V lost 3 bases, and 3 bases had no gene match. Germline lookup yields CDR1 MDHEN and CDR2 SYDVKM.

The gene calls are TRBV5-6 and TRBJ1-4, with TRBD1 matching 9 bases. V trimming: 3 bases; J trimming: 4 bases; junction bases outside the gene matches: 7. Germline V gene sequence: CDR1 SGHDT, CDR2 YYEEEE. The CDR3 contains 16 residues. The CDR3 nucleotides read TGTGCCAGCAGCTCCATACAGGGGGCAAGTAATGAAAAACTGTTTTTT. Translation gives CASSSIQGASNEKLFF.

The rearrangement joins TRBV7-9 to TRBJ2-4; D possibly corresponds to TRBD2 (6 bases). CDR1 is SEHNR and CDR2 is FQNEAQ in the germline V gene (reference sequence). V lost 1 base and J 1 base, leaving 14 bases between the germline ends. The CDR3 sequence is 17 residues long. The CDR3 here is CASSLEISGLAKNIQYF. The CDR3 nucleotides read TGTGCCAGCAGCTTAGAGATTAGCGGTCTTGCCAAAAACATTCAGTACTTC.

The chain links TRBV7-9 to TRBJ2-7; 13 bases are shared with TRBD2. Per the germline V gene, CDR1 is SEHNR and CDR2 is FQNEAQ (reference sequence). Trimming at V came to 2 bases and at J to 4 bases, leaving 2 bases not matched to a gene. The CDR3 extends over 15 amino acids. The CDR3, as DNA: TGTGCCAGCAGCTTAACTAGCGGGGGGGCTTACGAGCAGTACTTC. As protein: CASSLTSGGAYEQYF.

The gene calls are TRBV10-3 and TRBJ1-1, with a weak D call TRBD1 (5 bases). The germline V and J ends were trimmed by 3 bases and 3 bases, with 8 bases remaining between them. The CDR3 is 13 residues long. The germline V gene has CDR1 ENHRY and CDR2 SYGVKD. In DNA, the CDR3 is TGTGCCATCAGTGACAGGGCGGACACTGAAGCTTTCTTT. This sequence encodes CAISDRADTEAFF.

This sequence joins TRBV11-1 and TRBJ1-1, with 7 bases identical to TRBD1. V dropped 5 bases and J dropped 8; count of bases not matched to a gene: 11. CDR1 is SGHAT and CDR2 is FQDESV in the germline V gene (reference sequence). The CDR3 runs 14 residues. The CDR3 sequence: CASSPHGGQQEAFF. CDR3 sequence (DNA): TGTGCCAGCAGCCCTCACGGGGGACAGCAAGAAGCTTTCTTT.

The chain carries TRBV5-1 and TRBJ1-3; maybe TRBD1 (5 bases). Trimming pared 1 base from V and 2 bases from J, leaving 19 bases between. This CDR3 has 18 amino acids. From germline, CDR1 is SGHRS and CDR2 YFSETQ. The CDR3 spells CASSLQGFDSSPGNTIYF. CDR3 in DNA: TGCGCCAGCAGCTTGCAGGGCTTCGACTCTTCTCCTGGAAACACCATATATTTT.

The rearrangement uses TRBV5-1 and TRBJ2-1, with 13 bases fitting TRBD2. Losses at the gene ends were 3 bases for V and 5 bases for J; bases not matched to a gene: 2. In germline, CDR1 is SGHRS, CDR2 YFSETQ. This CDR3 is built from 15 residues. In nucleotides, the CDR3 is TGCGCCAGCAGCTCTGGGACTAGCGGGGACAATGAGCAGTTCTTC. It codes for CASSSGTSGDNEQFF.

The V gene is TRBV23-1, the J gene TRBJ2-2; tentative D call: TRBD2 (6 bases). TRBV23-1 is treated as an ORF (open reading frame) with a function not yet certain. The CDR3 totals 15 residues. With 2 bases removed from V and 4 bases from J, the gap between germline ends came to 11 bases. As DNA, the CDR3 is TGCGCCAGCAGTCAAGTGCAGGGAGGCACCGGGGAGCTGTTTTTT. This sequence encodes CASSQVQGGTGELFF.